A selection of T cell receptor beta chains follows, all from one sample in a study of T cell responses to AZD1222 COVID-19 vaccine. The data were produced by immunoSEQ multiplex PCR, yet TCRdb's version contains in-frame clones alone and is incomplete. The data show around 110,000 clones, with 75% to 90% seen just once and around 4.5% held by the top ten. This specimen was peripheral blood, taken on day 0 of AZD1222 vaccination. All receptors derive from an adult in good health. Each CDR3 is given with its conserved first and last residue. The D gene is left open where the match is weak. Only part of the rows carry a size: once, few, many, or a class if the clone is expanded.

V gene	clone size	J gene	D gene	CDR3 protein	CDR3 DNA
TRBV14	.	TRBJ1-6	.	CASSKDSALTLHF	TGTGCCAGCAGCAAAGACAGTGCCCTCACCCTCCACTTT
TRBV6-6	.	TRBJ2-7	.	CASNHLGSYEQYF	TGTGCCAGCAACCACCTCGGGTCCTACGAGCAGTACTTC
TRBV12-5	.	TRBJ2-7	.	CASGRDGRYEQYF	TGTGCTAGTGGCCGGGACGGGCGCTACGAGCAGTACTTC
TRBV5-4	.	TRBJ2-7	.	CASSRDQDYEQYF	TGTGCCAGCAGCCGGGACCAAGACTACGAGCAGTACTTC
TRBV7-6	.	TRBJ1-6	.	CASSLEPRQSSYNSPLHF	TGTGCCAGCAGCCTAGAGCCGCGACAGAGCTCCTATAATTCACCCCTCCACTTT
TRBV19	.	TRBJ1-5	.	CASSIGQYNQPQHF	TGTGCCAGTAGTATCGGTCAGTACAATCAGCCCCAGCATTTT
TRBV30	.	TRBJ1-2	TRBD1	CAWGQGNYGYTF	TGTGCCTGGGGACAGGGGAACTATGGCTACACCTTC
TRBV13	.	TRBJ2-2	TRBD2	CASSFEGLAGDGTGELFF	TGTGCCAGCAGCTTCGAAGGGCTAGCGGGAGATGGTACCGGGGAGCTGTTTTTT
TRBV19	.	TRBJ1-1	.	CASRGVNTEAFF	TGTGCCAGTAGAGGTGTGAACACTGAAGCTTTCTTT
TRBV27	.	TRBJ2-5	TRBD2	CASAGLAGGEETQYF	TGTGCCAGCGCGGGACTAGCGGGGGGGGAAGAGACCCAGTACTTC
TRBV19	once	TRBJ2-3	TRBD2	CASSTTSGRLDTQYF	TGTGCCAGTAGTACGACTAGCGGGAGGTTGGATACGCAGTATTTT
TRBV6-5	.	TRBJ2-1	TRBD1	CASRTGIMNEQFF	TGTGCCAGCAGGACAGGGATTATGAATGAGCAGTTCTTC
TRBV19	.	TRBJ1-3	.	CASSIAGVSGNTIYF	TGTGCCAGTAGTATAGCTGGCGTCTCTGGAAACACCATATATTTT
TRBV5-4	.	TRBJ1-6	.	CASSLLEVNSPLHF	TGTGCCAGCAGCTTACTGGAGGTTAATTCACCCCTCCACTTT
TRBV6-6	.	TRBJ1-1	.	CASSPRGNTEAFF	TGTGCCAGCAGCCCCAGGGGGAACACTGAAGCTTTCTTT
TRBV7-6	.	TRBJ2-1	TRBD1	CASSLGDRGRGGEQFF	TGTGCCAGCAGCTTAGGAGACAGGGGGCGCGGTGGTGAGCAGTTCTTC
TRBV27	.	TRBJ1-3	TRBD1	CASSISGTGRNTIYF	TGTGCCAGCAGTATATCCGGGACAGGGAGAAACACCATATATTTT
TRBV7-9	.	TRBJ2-7	TRBD1	CASSPPGTGIHEQYF	TGTGCCAGCAGCCCCCCCGGGACAGGGATCCACGAGCAGTACTTC
TRBV5-1	.	TRBJ1-1	.	CASSLMTVMNTEAFF	TGCGCCAGCAGCTTGATGACAGTCATGAACACTGAAGCTTTCTTT
TRBV7-6	.	TRBJ2-3	TRBD2	CASSLGTSGTDTQYF	TGTGCCAGCAGCTTAGGGACTAGCGGCACAGATACGCAGTATTTT
TRBV4-3	.	TRBJ1-3	.	CASSQQQGGSGNTIYF	TGCGCCAGCAGCCAACAACAGGGAGGCTCTGGAAACACCATATATTTT
TRBV10-1	.	TRBJ1-3	.	CAITGPAAGNTIYF	TGCGCCATCACAGGGCCAGCCGCTGGAAACACCATATATTTT
TRBV30	.	TRBJ1-1	.	CAWSSGMNTEAFF	TGTGCCTGGAGTTCGGGAATGAACACTGAAGCTTTCTTT
TRBV27	.	TRBJ1-2	TRBD1	CASSLTGVPNYGYTF	TGTGCCAGCAGCCTGACAGGGGTCCCTAACTATGGCTACACCTTC
TRBV18	.	TRBJ2-7	.	CASSPAPAYEQYF	TGTGCCAGCTCGCCTGCTCCTGCCTACGAGCAGTACTTC
TRBV19	.	TRBJ2-3	TRBD2	CASSILAGGINTQYF	TGTGCCAGTAGTATCCTCGCGGGGGGGATCAATACGCAGTATTTT
TRBV30	few	TRBJ2-7	TRBD1	CAWSYGTGTGEQYF	TGTGCCTGGAGTTACGGGACAGGGACCGGCGAGCAGTACTTC
TRBV11-2	.	TRBJ2-7	TRBD1	CASSLRGTGRRISYEQYF	TGTGCCAGCAGCTTAAGAGGGACAGGGAGGCGGATCTCCTACGAGCAGTACTTC
TRBV28	.	TRBJ1-2	.	CASSLTGFDYGYTF	TGTGCCAGCAGTTTAACGGGGTTTGACTATGGCTACACCTTC
TRBV11-2	.	TRBJ1-1	.	CASSFSVMNTEAFF	TGTGCCAGCAGCTTCAGTGTGATGAACACTGAAGCTTTCTTT
TRBV6-5	.	TRBJ2-6	TRBD2	CASLAGGTGANVLTF	TGTGCCAGCTTAGCGGGGGGAACTGGGGCCAACGTCCTGACTTTC
TRBV12-3/TRBV12-4	.	TRBJ1-4	.	CASSLASNEKLFF	TGTGCCAGCAGTTTAGCTTCTAATGAAAAACTGTTTTTT
TRBV18	.	TRBJ2-7	TRBD1	CASSPAGTGTYEQYF	TGTGCCAGCTCACCGGCCGGGACAGGGACCTACGAGCAGTACTTC
TRBV6-1	.	TRBJ1-6	.	CASSDVAGSPLHF	TGTGCCAGCAGTGACGTCGCCGGTTCACCCCTCCACTTT
TRBV19	.	TRBJ1-1	TRBD1	CASSSTGLRDTEAFF	TGTGCCAGTAGTTCGACAGGGTTGAGGGACACTGAAGCTTTCTTT
TRBV6-5	.	TRBJ2-2	.	CASRGRVNTGELFF	TGTGCCAGCCGGGGGCGGGTGAACACCGGGGAGCTGTTTTTT
TRBV28	.	TRBJ1-1	.	CASSPGRGTEAFF	TGTGCCAGCAGTCCTGGACGGGGGACTGAAGCTTTCTTT
TRBV28	.	TRBJ2-7	.	CASSFLGASDEQYF	TGTGCCAGCAGTTTTCTGGGGGCAAGCGACGAGCAGTACTTC
TRBV7-2	.	TRBJ2-7	TRBD1	CASSPRTGYYEQYF	TGTGCCAGCAGCCCAAGGACAGGGTACTACGAGCAGTACTTC
TRBV27	.	TRBJ1-5	TRBD1	CASSGTGNNQPQHF	TGTGCCAGCAGCGGGACAGGGAACAATCAGCCCCAGCATTTT
TRBV11-3	.	TRBJ2-3	.	CASSTKGDTQYF	TGTGCCAGCAGCACCAAGGGGGATACGCAGTATTTT
TRBV7-3	.	TRBJ2-3	TRBD2	CASSRGGGGVTDTQYF	TGTGCCAGCAGCCGAGGAGGCGGGGGGGTCACAGATACGCAGTATTTT